These 27 T cell receptor beta chains share one sample of origin, sequenced in a study of CD8 T cells in ankylosing spondylitis. Each CDR3 protein is one row after TCRdb ran MiXCR on the 5' RACE reads. This table has 190,000 or so distinct CDR3 sequences, roughly 12% appearing once. Sequencing was carried out using blood, either unsorted or a sorted T cell fraction (not recorded which). Receptor source: a male donor with ankylosing spondylitis or in good health (not recorded which).

This clonotype was observed many times. The V call is TRBV2, the J call TRBJ2-1, with 9 positions matching TRBD2. The CDR3 runs to 18 residues. V lost 1 base and J lost 2; bases outside the gene matches: 9. Germline CDR1 SNHLY, CDR2 FYNNEI. CDR3 residues: CASSEDRAGGSPYNEQFF. The DNA of the CDR3 is TGTGCCAGCAGTGAAGATCGAGCGGGGGGATCCCCCTACAATGAGCAGTTCTTC.

There are many counts of this clonotype. The V and J genes are TRBV5-1 and TRBJ2-3; 12 nucleotides line up with TRBD2. This CDR3 region has 16 residues. Germline V gene lookup returns CDR1 SGHRS and CDR2 YFSETQ. The J segment lost 0 bases and the V segment lost 4 bases, leaving 3 bases of the junction unmatched. The CDR3 here is CASSPGTSGSTDTQYF. The CDR3 nucleotides read TGCGCCAGCAGCCCTGGGACTAGCGGGAGCACAGATACGCAGTATTTT. The variable domain in full, completed from reference TRBV5-1 and TRBJ2-3, reads KAGVTQTPRYLIKTRGQQVTLSCSPISGHRSVSWYQQTPGQGLQFLFEYFSETQRNKGNFPGRFSGRQFSNSRSEMNVSTLELGDSALYLCASSPGTSGSTDTQYFGPGTRLTVL.

This clonotype was counted between two and nine times. This sequence joins TRBV7-8 and TRBJ2-7, with D possibly TRBD1 on 6 matching bases. Germline V gene sequence: CDR1 SGHVS, CDR2 FQNEAQ. CDR3 length equals 15 residues. The ends were cut back, 0 bases at V and 5 bases at J, with 14 bases in the middle. CDR3 coding DNA: TGTGCCAGCAGCTTAGCGAGGGGGACGTTAGACGAGCAGTACTTC. Translating it yields CASSLARGTLDEQYF. The full variable domain, with the rest looked up from reference TRBV7-8 and TRBJ2-7, is GAGVSQSPRYKVAKRGQDVALRCDPISGHVSLFWYQQALGQGPEFLTYFQNEAQLDKSGLPSDRFFAERPEGSVSTLKIQRTQQEDSAVYLCASSLARGTLDEQYFGPGTRLTVT.

This sequence joins TRBV3-1 and TRBJ2-2; TRBD1 matches 8 bases. Losses at the gene ends were 6 bases for V and 6 bases for J; bases not matched to a gene: 6. The V gene's germline CDR1 is LGHDT and CDR2 YNNKEL (reference sequence). The CDR3 is 14 residues long. Here the CDR3 DNA reads TGTGCCAGCAGTCGACAGGGGACAGCCGGGGAGCTGTTTTTT. Amino acid sequence: CASSRQGTAGELFF.

This sequence joins TRBV27 and TRBJ2-7; 9 positions match TRBD1. CDR3 length: 14 residues. Germline CDR1 and CDR2: MNHEY and SMNVEV (reference sequence). J gave up 5 bases and V 3 bases, and 5 bases lay outside the gene matches. This CDR3 reads CASSFGTGFDEQYF. The CDR3 bases are TGTGCCAGCAGTTTCGGGACAGGGTTCGACGAGCAGTACTTC.

This rearrangement joins TRBV25-1 to TRBJ2-2; either TRBD1 or TRBD2 may supply D (5 bases each). The CDR3 sequence is 21 residues long. Trimming shortened V by 5 bases and J by 2 bases, and 30 bases separated the two germline ends. In germline, CDR1 is MGHDK, CDR2 SYGVNS. The CDR3 spells CASSMNPGPMLTPINTGELFF. The CDR3 coding sequence is TGTGCCAGCAGTATGAATCCGGGACCGATGTTAACCCCTATAAACACCGGGGAGCTGTTTTTT.

This clonotype was seen more than once but under ten times. The chain links TRBV4-1 to TRBJ2-1; 9 positions agree with TRBD2. V dropped 3 bases and J dropped 6; count of bases not matched to a gene: 9. The CDR3 has 16 residues. Germline CDR1 and CDR2: MGHRA and YSYEKL. The CDR3 nucleotides read TGCGCCAGCAGCCATCGTAGCGGGAGCTCGATCAATGAGCAGTTCTTC. The encoded protein is CASSHRSGSSINEQFF.

The rearrangement links TRBV29-1 to TRBJ2-7; 11 positions match TRBD1. Germline values: CDR1 SQVTM, CDR2 ANQGSEA. Germline trimming cut 7 bases from V and 3 bases from J; bases unmatched to any gene: 5. There are 13 residues in the CDR3. CDR3 residues: CSAEGTGGYEQYF. The CDR3 DNA reads TGCAGCGCCGAAGGGACAGGGGGCTACGAGCAGTACTTC.

The chain carries TRBV14 and TRBJ2-3, with unresolved D. With 7 bases removed from V and 2 bases from J, the gap between germline ends came to 10 bases. This CDR3 is built from 13 residues. Germline lookup yields CDR1 SGHDN and CDR2 FVKESK. CDR3 amino acids: CASTKRPTDTQYF. The CDR3, as DNA: TGTGCCAGCACCAAAAGGCCCACAGATACGCAGTATTTT. Looking up the rest from reference TRBV14 and TRBJ2-3 gives the full variable domain: EAGVTQFPSHSVIEKGQTVTLRCDPISGHDNLYWYRRVMGKEIKFLLHFVKESKQDESGMPNNRFLAERTGGTYSTLKVQPAELEDSGVYFCASTKRPTDTQYFGPGTRLTVL.

This clonotype appeared a few times. The chain couples TRBV29-1 to TRBJ2-2; D might be TRBD1 (5 bases). Trimming removed 4 bases at V and 1 base at J, with 7 bases between. The V gene's germline CDR1 is SQVTM and CDR2 ANQGSEA. The CDR3 is made up of 13 amino acids. This CDR3 is CSVARENTGELFF. DNA of the CDR3: TGCAGCGTTGCCAGGGAGAACACCGGGGAGCTGTTTTTT.

This clonotype was seen just once. The gene calls are TRBV6-1 and TRBJ1-5; 8 bases line up with TRBD1. J lost 5 bases, V lost 5 bases, and 5 bases had no gene match. This CDR3 has 14 residues. Germline lookup yields CDR1 MNHNS and CDR2 SASEGT. The CDR3 DNA sequence: TGTGCCAGCAGTCCCGGGACAGGCGATCAGCCCCAGCATTTT. Residues: CASSPGTGDQPQHF.

The sample holds many counts of this clonotype. The chain couples TRBV5-1 to TRBJ2-1, with 10 bases aligning to TRBD1. The CDR3 contains 16 residues. CDR1 SGHRS and CDR2 YFSETQ come from the germline V gene. The junction had 16 bases not matched to a gene; V was cut back by 8 bases and J by 8 bases. In nucleotides, the CDR3 is TGCGCCAGTAGCATTTCGGGACAGGGGCTCTTCGATGAGCAGTTCTTC. This gives the protein CASSISGQGLFDEQFF.

The V call is TRBV5-1, the J call TRBJ2-1; D gene uncertain. Trimming stripped 0 bases from V and 9 bases from J, with 7 bases between. The germline CDR1 and CDR2 sequences are SGHRS and YFSETQ. This CDR3 is 12 amino acids long. The CDR3 DNA follows: TGCGCCAGCAGCTTGGACAAACCTGAGCAGTTCTTC. It specifies CASSLDKPEQFF.

The J gene is TRBJ2-7, the V gene TRBV6-5; no reliable D call. This CDR3 comprises 15 residues. CDR1 and CDR2 (germline): MNHEY, SVGAGI. The V end lost 0 bases, the J end lost 1 base, and 10 bases lay between the germline ends. The CDR3 loop is CASSYSGWGSYEQYF. CDR3 nucleotide sequence: TGTGCCAGCAGTTACTCAGGGTGGGGTTCCTACGAGCAGTACTTC.

This clonotype was seen many times. V usage is TRBV4-1 and J usage is TRBJ1-2; D gene ambiguous. Looked up from germline, CDR1 is MGHRA and CDR2 is YSYEKL. This CDR3 contains 16 residues. V gave up 1 base and J gave up 0 bases, with 12 bases separating them. The CDR3 coding sequence is TGCGCCAGCAGCCAAGTAGCGGGGTTGGCTAACTATGGCTACACCTTC. Residues: CASSQVAGLANYGYTF.

This clonotype has at least ten counts. The chain recombines TRBV5-1 with TRBJ2-7; D remains ambiguous. The germline V and J ends were trimmed by 2 bases and 1 base, with 13 bases remaining between them. There are 15 residues in the CDR3. In germline, CDR1 is SGHRS, CDR2 YFSETQ. CDR3 in amino acids: CASSFWASESYEQYF. CDR3 DNA: TGCGCCAGCAGCTTCTGGGCGAGCGAATCCTACGAGCAGTACTTC.

This rearrangement joins TRBV7-7 to TRBJ2-1; D ambiguous. Trimming took 7 bases from V and 0 from J, leaving 10 bases between them. Germline V gives CDR1 SSHAT, CDR2 FNYEAQ (reference sequence). There are 14 residues in the CDR3. The DNA for the CDR3 is TGTGCCAGCATGCACCGAGGCTCCTACAATGAGCAGTTCTTC. The encoded protein is CASMHRGSYNEQFF.

V gene TRBV19 combines with J gene TRBJ2-2; perhaps TRBD1 as D (6 bases). V was clipped by 7 bases and J by 2 bases, with 11 bases between them. This CDR3 comprises 14 residues. Germline lookup yields CDR1 LNHDA and CDR2 SQIVND (reference sequence). CDR3 amino acids: CASTTGTNTGELFF. CDR3 DNA sequence: TGTGCCAGTACCACAGGGACCAACACCGGGGAGCTGTTTTTT.

The DNA of the CDR3 is TGTGCCAGCAGTGATGGTAAAGGGACAGATAGCAATCAGCCCCAGCATTTT. As protein: CASSDGKGTDSNQPQHF. This chain uses TRBV25-1 with TRBJ1-5, with 7 bases aligning to TRBD1. V shed 3 bases, J shed 0 bases, and the junction held 8 bases outside the gene matches. In germline, CDR1 is MGHDK, CDR2 SYGVNS. The CDR3 is made up of 17 amino acids.

J is TRBJ2-5 and V is TRBV7-9, with no clear D. Germline CDR1 SEHNR, CDR2 FQNEAQ (reference sequence). Trimming took off 4 bases at V and 3 bases at J, with 6 bases between the two ends. The CDR3 runs 12 residues. As DNA, the CDR3 is TGTGCCAGCAGCTCCCTAAAAGAGACCCAGTACTTC. Its translation is CASSSLKETQYF.

The V call is TRBV3-1, the J call TRBJ2-7, with D perhaps TRBD1 or TRBD2 (5 bases each). This CDR3 spans 13 amino acids. Trimming pared 7 bases from V and 3 bases from J, leaving 13 bases between. Germline V gene data show CDR1 as LGHDT and CDR2 as YNNKEL (reference sequence). The CDR3 spells CASTGPEVYEQYF. For the CDR3, the DNA is TGTGCCAGCACGGGGCCAGAGGTCTACGAGCAGTACTTC.

Only a few counts were recorded for this clonotype. The chain has TRBV30 and TRBJ2-1, with no clear D. CDR3 length equals 11 residues. Germline assignment: CDR1 GTSNPN and CDR2 SVGIG (reference sequence). The V and J ends lost 0 bases and 7 bases respectively, with 4 bases between them. CDR3 nucleotide sequence: TGTGCCTGGAGTGTGGCTAATGAGCAGTTCTTC. Its protein product is CAWSVANEQFF.

The gene calls are TRBV20-1 and TRBJ2-3; 10 bases agree with TRBD1. Per germline, CDR1 DFQATT and CDR2 SNEGSKA (reference sequence). The CDR3 spans 15 residues. After removal of 4 bases from V and 6 bases from J, the junction contained 10 bases not matched to a gene. The CDR3 is CSANSGTGVIDTQYF. CDR3 sequence (DNA): TGCAGTGCTAATTCCGGGACAGGGGTCATTGATACGCAGTATTTT.

The gene calls are TRBV29-1 and TRBJ2-3; D may be TRBD1 (5 bases). Germline V gene lookup returns CDR1 SQVTM and CDR2 ANQGSEA. V lost 8 bases to trimming and J lost 6 bases, with 18 bases between them. The CDR3 runs 13 residues. The CDR3: CSPRIGVFDTQYF. The CDR3 nucleotides are TGCAGCCCCCGGATAGGGGTATTCGATACGCAGTATTTT.

The table lists this clonotype with many counts. V is TRBV14 and J is TRBJ2-5; no clear D. Germline values: CDR1 SGHDN, CDR2 FVKESK. CDR3 length: 14 amino acids. Trimming stripped 0 bases from V and 3 bases from J, with 8 bases between. CDR3 DNA sequence: TGTGCCAGCAGCCAAGATGGATGGGAAGAGACCCAGTACTTC. The encoded protein is CASSQDGWEETQYF.

This clonotype was counted between two and nine times. The chain links TRBV20-1 to TRBJ2-7; TRBD2 might be the D (6 bases). With 0 bases removed from V and 1 base from J, the gap between germline ends came to 16 bases. This CDR3 comprises 16 residues. Germline CDR1 is DFQATT and CDR2 is SNEGSKA (reference sequence). The CDR3 protein is CSAREEILAVSYEQYF. CDR3 coding DNA: TGCAGTGCTAGAGAAGAAATACTAGCTGTGTCCTACGAGCAGTACTTC.

In this sample, this clonotype turned up a few times. V usage is TRBV6-5 and J usage is TRBJ2-3; 9 nucleotides align to TRBD2. With V trimmed by 2 bases and J by 3 bases, 15 bases remained unmatched. Germline-derived CDR1 and CDR2 are MNHEY and SVGAGI. The CDR3 has 19 amino acids. The CDR3 reads CASSYGGVAGDRRTDTQYF. CDR3 sequence (DNA): TGTGCCAGCAGTTACGGGGGGGTAGCGGGAGACCGGAGAACAGATACGCAGTATTTT.